Listed below are T cell receptor beta chains from one sample, sequenced in a study of a mutant IDH1 vaccine in newly diagnosed glioma. Their antigen targets remain unknown. The table came from immunoSEQ multiplex PCR; TCRdb's copy has only in-frame clones and leaves some out. The sample holds around 40,000 clones, 75% to 90% seen once. The material sequenced was PBMCs, taken from a glioma patient whose treatment included an IDH1 peptide vaccine. The receptors were gathered from a man aged 40-49 years with glioma. CDR3s include the opening cysteine and the closing phenylalanine or tryptophan. A D gene is named only where the DNA matches it firmly. A row's size may be missing; if present it is once, few, many or a size class.

>TRBD2|TRBJ2-7|TRBV5-1|NA
TGCGCCAGCAGCGCAGAGACTAGCCAGCAGTACTTC
CASSAETSQQYF
>NA|TRBJ2-2|TRBV21-1|once
TGTGCCCGAAGCGGTAGCGGGAGGAACACCGGGGAGCTGTTTTTT
CARSGSGRNTGELFF
>TRBD2|TRBJ2-7|TRBV6-1|NA
TGTGCCAGCAGTACACCGGGACTAGTCTACGAGCAGTACTTC
CASSTPGLVYEQYF
>NA|TRBJ2-2|TRBV19|NA
TGTGCCAGTAGTATAGCGGGAGTTACAACCGGGGAGCTGTTTTTT
CASSIAGVTTGELFF
>TRBD2|TRBJ2-3|TRBV6-1|NA
TGTGCCATCAGACCCGCGGGAGGTCCCACAGATACGCAGTATTTT
CAIRPAGGPTDTQYF
>TRBD2|TRBJ2-3|TRBV14|once
TGTGCCAGCAGCACCGGACTAGCGGGCTCATATACGCAGTATTTT
CASSTGLAGSYTQYF
>NA|TRBJ1-4|TRBV21-1|NA
TGTGCCAGCAGCAGAGACAGGAGTGCTAATGAAAAACTGTTTTTT
CASSRDRSANEKLFF
>TRBD1|TRBJ1-5|TRBV6-5|NA
TGTGCCAGCAGAAACGGACAGGCAAATCAGCCCCAGCATTTT
CASRNGQANQPQHF
>NA|TRBJ1-3|TRBV15|NA
TGTGCCACCAGCAGAGAGGGACGGGCTGGAAACACCATATATTTT
CATSREGRAGNTIYF
>TRBD2|TRBJ2-2|TRBV18|NA
TGTGCCAGCTCACCACCGGGGGGGACGGCGAACACCGGGGAGCTGTTTTTT
CASSPPGGTANTGELFF
>TRBD2|TRBJ2-1|TRBV9|NA
TGTGCCAGCAGCGTTGAGGCGGGAGGGCAGTTCTTC
CASSVEAGGQFF
>NA|TRBJ1-4|TRBV7-6|once
TGTGCCAGCAGCCTTAATACAGGGCCTGAAAAACTGTTTTTT
CASSLNTGPEKLFF
>NA|TRBJ2-5|TRBV5-1|NA
TGCGCCAGCAGCTTGGAGTATGGGACCCAGTACTTC
CASSLEYGTQYF
>NA|TRBJ1-1|TRBV19|once
TGTGCCAGCATTGTGTCTCAGGGGAGCACTGAAGCTTTCTTT
CASIVSQGSTEAFF
>NA|TRBJ1-1|TRBV2|few
TGTGCCAGCAGTGACAGGGAGGGGGGTAACACTGAAGCTTTCTTT
CASSDREGGNTEAFF
>NA|TRBJ2-7|TRBV6-5|NA
TGTGCCAGCAGCCGTGGGACATCCAGACGCGACGAGCAGTACTTC
CASSRGTSRRDEQYF
>TRBD2|TRBJ2-3|TRBV5-1|NA
TGCGCCAGCAGTCAAAAGCGGGAGTGGGGCACAGATACGCAGTATTTT
CASSQKREWGTDTQYF
>NA|TRBJ1-5|TRBV9|NA
TGTGCCAGCAGCGTAGGGGTCCTCCAGCCCCAGCATTTT
CASSVGVLQPQHF
>TRBD1|TRBJ2-3|TRBV19|NA
TGTGCCAGTAGTGTACAGGGGCCCCCAGCCACAGATACGCAGTATTTT
CASSVQGPPATDTQYF
>TRBD1|TRBJ1-2|TRBV28|NA
TGTGCCAGCAGTTCCACAGGGGCCGGCTACACCTTC
CASSSTGAGYTF
>NA|TRBJ1-5|TRBV28|NA
TGTGCCAGCAGTTTGGGGGGTGGTAGTCGGCCCCAGCATTTT
CASSLGGGSRPQHF
>NA|TRBJ2-1|TRBV7-3|NA
TGTGCCAGCAGCTTCCGGGCTAGCGGACAGGTCCAGTTCTTC
CASSFRASGQVQFF
>TRBD2|TRBJ2-4|TRBV4-1|NA
TGCGCCAGCAGCCAAGATTGGCTAGCGGGAAATAACGTACTAGCCAAAAACATTCAGTACTTC
CASSQDWLAGNNVLAKNIQYF
>NA|TRBJ1-5|TRBV6-6|NA
TGTGCCAGCAGTCCGCCGGGCATACGCAATCAGCCCCAGCATTTT
CASSPPGIRNQPQHF
>TRBD1|TRBJ2-6|TRBV9|once
TGTGCCAGCAGCAATATAAGATTGACCGGGACAGGGAATCACGTCCTGACTTTC
CASSNIRLTGTGNHVLTF
>TRBD2|TRBJ2-7|TRBV6-5|NA
TGTGCCAGCAGTCAGGGACTAGCGAGGGAGCAGTACTTC
CASSQGLAREQYF
>NA|TRBJ2-7|TRBV2|NA
TGTGCCAGTACGGGACAACCCTACTACGAGCAGTACTTC
CASTGQPYYEQYF
>NA|TRBJ2-1|TRBV7-3|NA
TGTGCCAGCAGCTTATTGGGACTGACCAATGAGCAGTTCTTC
CASSLLGLTNEQFF
>NA|TRBJ1-2|TRBV27|NA
TGTGCCAGCAGTTTCAACAGGGCGACCTCCTATGGCTACACCTTC
CASSFNRATSYGYTF
>NA|TRBJ2-4|TRBV10-3|NA
TGTGCCATCAGTGAACTAGGGGGAGGGCCCAAAAACATTCAGTACTTC
CAISELGGGPKNIQYF
>NA|TRBJ1-1|TRBV20-1|few
TGCAGTGCTAGCCCAAACACTGAAGCTTTCTTT
CSASPNTEAFF
>NA|TRBJ2-7|TRBV28|NA
TGTGCCAGCAGGCTCGGGGCCGTTCCTCCCGAGCAGTACTTC
CASRLGAVPPEQYF
>NA|TRBJ2-7|TRBV6-6|NA
TGTGCCAGCAGTTCTTTGGTATCTTACGAGCAGTACTTC
CASSSLVSYEQYF
>NA|TRBJ2-5|TRBV28|NA
TGTGCCAGCAGCGAGGGACATGCACAAGAGACCCAGTACTTC
CASSEGHAQETQYF
>NA|TRBJ1-3|TRBV7-2|once
TGTGCCAGCAGCGAACAGGGTATGGCTGGAAACACCATATATTTT
CASSEQGMAGNTIYF
>NA|TRBJ1-1|TRBV29-1|NA
TGCAGCGTTAATCAGGTTTCCACTGAAGCTTTCTTT
CSVNQVSTEAFF
>NA|TRBJ1-3|TRBV11-1|once
TGTGCCAGCAGGTCCGGGACACTACTCACCTCAGACTCTGGAAACACCATATATTTT
CASRSGTLLTSDSGNTIYF
>TRBD1|TRBJ1-2|TRBV2|NA
TGTGCCAAGGAGGGGGCCGGTGTTTTCGGCTACACCTTC
CAKEGAGVFGYTF
>TRBD1|TRBJ1-4|TRBV27|NA
TGTGCCGCTTGCGGGACAGGGAATGAAAAACTGTTTTTT
CAACGTGNEKLFF
>TRBD2|TRBJ2-7|TRBV27|NA
TGTGCCAGCAGTTACACTAGCGGGAGGTTCGCGCAGTACTTC
CASSYTSGRFAQYF
>NA|TRBJ2-5|TRBV6-1|NA
TGTGCCAGCAGGAAACAGGCGTACCAAGAGACCCAGTACTTC
CASRKQAYQETQYF
>NA|TRBJ1-5|TRBV5-6|NA
TGTGCCAGCAGCTTGTTCAGGGAGGGCAATCAGCCCCAGCATTTT
CASSLFREGNQPQHF
>NA|TRBJ1-4|TRBV5-4|NA
TGTGCCAGCAGCTTGTTTAAGGCCGTTAATGAAAAACTGTTTTTT
CASSLFKAVNEKLFF
>NA|TRBJ2-1|TRBV7-2|NA
TGTGCCAGCAGCTTGGGGAGCTCCTACAATGAGCAGTTCTTC
CASSLGSSYNEQFF
>NA|TRBJ2-3|TRBV18|NA
TGTGCCAGCTCCCAGGACAGCCCTCCAACAGATACGCAGTATTTT
CASSQDSPPTDTQYF
>NA|TRBJ1-1|TRBV11-2|NA
TGTGCCAGCAGCTTCCAACTCGGGGGCACTGAAGCTTTCTTT
CASSFQLGGTEAFF
>NA|TRBJ1-2|TRBV19|NA
TGTGCCAGTAGTACAACAGTTAACTATGGCTACACCTTC
CASSTTVNYGYTF
>TRBD1|TRBJ2-3|TRBV5-1|NA
TGCGCCAGCAGCTTACTGCAGGGGGCAGAAGATACGCAGTATTTT
CASSLLQGAEDTQYF
>NA|TRBJ2-1|TRBV5-4|NA
TGTGCCAGCAGCCACCCGACTACCGACAATGAGCAGTTCTTC
CASSHPTTDNEQFF